This record covers a single TCR beta chain. Its specificity is unknown. The data are from a study of T cell responses to AZD1222 COVID-19 vaccine. Measured with immunoSEQ multiplex PCR; TCRdb has only the in-frame clones, and not every one. The table has more than 150,000 clones, approximately 94% seen once. With 6 bases clipped from V and 3 bases from J, the junction kept 8 bases outside the gene matches. Germline V gene lookup returns CDR1 MNHEY and CDR2 SVGAGI. This CDR3 comprises 14 residues. Study results and caveats: Possibly, clonal diversity was underestimated; donors were largely white British and included more females. Without day 14 samples, only post-peak T cell repertoires were studied.

The chain combines TRBV6-5 with TRBJ2-7, with 7 nucleotides matching TRBD1. The material sequenced was peripheral blood, taken on day 0 of AZD1222 vaccination. This receptor was identified in an adult in good health. The CDR3: CASRNRQGHYEQYF. Written as DNA, the CDR3 is TGTGCCAGCAGAAACAGACAGGGTCACTACGAGCAGTACTTC.